This T cell receptor (beta chain) was identified during a study of blood T cell repertoires in COVID-19. The authors' processing: Reference gene primer amplification gave nucleated cell count estimates. Profiling relied on immunoSEQ multiplex PCR, and the TCRdb table lists in-frame clones only, not all of them. V and J calls and clone size come straight from that table; D and trimming were deduced from the DNA. The sample carries 250,000 to 300,000 clones, roughly 90% recorded once. Per germline, CDR1 SEHNR and CDR2 FQNEAQ (reference sequence). The CDR3 has 13 amino acids. Unmatched junction bases numbered 7, after V lost 4 bases and J lost 9 bases.

The chain recombines TRBV7-9 with TRBJ1-2; 8 bases match TRBD1. This TCR derives from a woman aged 45-65 years who had been exposed to COVID-19. The sequenced material came from PBMCs or T cells enriched from blood (not recorded which). The CDR3 loop reads CASSSAGGGSYTF. The DNA for the CDR3 is TGTGCCAGCAGCTCCGCAGGGGGCGGGAGCTACACCTTC.